The present T cell receptor (beta chain) was sequenced within a study of blood T cell repertoires in COVID-19. Overall study: Sites across the United States, Italy and Spain contributed samples from acute and convalescent COVID-19. PBMCs, B-cell-depleted T cells, or T cells were the source of the cDNA or gDNA that made up the material.

Authors' processing steps: Scientists estimated how many nucleated cells there were by amplifying reference gene primers. Here immunoSEQ multiplex PCR was the method, and the copy in TCRdb shows in-frame clones only, minus some. The V and J calls and the clone size are those of that table, but D and trimming were determined from the DNA. Among 200,000 to 250,000 clones listed, about 88% were seen once. Trimming stripped 3 bases from V and 11 bases from J, with 13 bases between. CDR1 LNHDA and CDR2 SQIVND come from the germline V gene (reference sequence). The CDR3 contains 12 residues. The TCR comes from a woman aged 55-75 years with acute or convalescent COVID-19. Sequencing was carried out using peripheral blood. The genes are TRBV19 and TRBJ1-1; maybe TRBD1 (6 bases). This CDR3 is CASSMVWGHAFF. The CDR3 DNA is TGTGCCAGTAGTATGGTCTGGGGGCATGCTTTCTTT.